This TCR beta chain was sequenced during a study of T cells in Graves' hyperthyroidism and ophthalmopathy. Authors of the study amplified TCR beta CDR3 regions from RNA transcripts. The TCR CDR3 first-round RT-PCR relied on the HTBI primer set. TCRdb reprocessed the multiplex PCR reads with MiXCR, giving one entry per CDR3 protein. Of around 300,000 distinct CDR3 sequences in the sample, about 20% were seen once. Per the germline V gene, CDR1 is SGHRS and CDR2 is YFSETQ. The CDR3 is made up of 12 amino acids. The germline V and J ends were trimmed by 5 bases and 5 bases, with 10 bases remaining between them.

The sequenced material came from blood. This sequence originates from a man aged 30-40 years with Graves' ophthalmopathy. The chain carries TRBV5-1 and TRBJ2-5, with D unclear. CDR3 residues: CASSGLGETQYF. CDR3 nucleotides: TGCGCCAGCAGTGGATTGGGGGAGACCCAGTACTTC.